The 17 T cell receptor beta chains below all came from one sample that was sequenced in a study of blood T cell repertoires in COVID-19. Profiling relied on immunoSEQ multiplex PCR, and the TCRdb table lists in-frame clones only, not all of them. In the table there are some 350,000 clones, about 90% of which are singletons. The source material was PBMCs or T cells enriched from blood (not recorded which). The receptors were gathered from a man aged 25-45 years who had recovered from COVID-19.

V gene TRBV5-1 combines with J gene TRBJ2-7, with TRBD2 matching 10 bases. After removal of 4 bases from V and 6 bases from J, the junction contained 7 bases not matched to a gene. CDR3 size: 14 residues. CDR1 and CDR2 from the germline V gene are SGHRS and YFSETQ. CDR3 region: CASSISGGAREQYF. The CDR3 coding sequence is TGCGCCAGCAGCATCAGCGGGGGGGCCCGCGAGCAGTACTTC.

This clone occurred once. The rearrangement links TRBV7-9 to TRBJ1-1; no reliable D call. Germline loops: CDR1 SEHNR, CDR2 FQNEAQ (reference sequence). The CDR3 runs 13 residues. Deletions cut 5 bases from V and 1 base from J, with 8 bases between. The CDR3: CASSLRQNTEAFF. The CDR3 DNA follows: TGTGCCAGCAGCCTAAGACAGAACACTGAAGCTTTCTTT.

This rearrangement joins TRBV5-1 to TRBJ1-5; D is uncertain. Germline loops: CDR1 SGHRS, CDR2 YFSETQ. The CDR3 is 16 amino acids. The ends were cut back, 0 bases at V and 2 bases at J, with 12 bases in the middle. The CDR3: CASSLGPPRGNQPQHF. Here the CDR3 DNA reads TGCGCCAGCAGCTTGGGTCCCCCACGGGGCAATCAGCCCCAGCATTTT.

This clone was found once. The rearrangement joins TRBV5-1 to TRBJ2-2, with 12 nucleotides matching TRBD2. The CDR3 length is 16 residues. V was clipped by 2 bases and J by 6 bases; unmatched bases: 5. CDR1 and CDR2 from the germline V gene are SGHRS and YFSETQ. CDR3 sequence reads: CASSLPSGGAPGELFF. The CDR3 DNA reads TGCGCCAGCAGCTTACCTAGCGGGGGGGCTCCCGGGGAGCTGTTTTTT.

CDR3 DNA: TGTGCCAGCAGCGCAGCAGGGGGCCTCCGGGAGCTGTTTTTT. This sequence encodes CASSAAGGLRELFF. The rearrangement joins TRBV9 to TRBJ2-2, with 8 bases that match TRBD1. Germline lookup yields CDR1 SGDLS and CDR2 YYNGEE. J was trimmed by 9 bases and V by 3 bases; bases with no gene match: 7. The CDR3 has 14 residues.

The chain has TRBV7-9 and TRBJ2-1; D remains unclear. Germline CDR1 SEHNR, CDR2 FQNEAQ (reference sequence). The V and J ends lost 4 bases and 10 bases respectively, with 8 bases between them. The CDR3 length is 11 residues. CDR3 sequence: CASSSIAEQFF. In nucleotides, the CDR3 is TGTGCCAGCAGCTCGATCGCGGAGCAGTTCTTC.

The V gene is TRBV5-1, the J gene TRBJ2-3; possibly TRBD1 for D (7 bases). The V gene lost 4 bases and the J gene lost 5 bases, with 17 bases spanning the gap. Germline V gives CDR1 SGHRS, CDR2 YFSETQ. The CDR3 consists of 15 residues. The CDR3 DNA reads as TGCGCCAGCAGCCATGCAGGGGGAGGAAGAGATACGCAGTATTTT. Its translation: CASSHAGGGRDTQYF.

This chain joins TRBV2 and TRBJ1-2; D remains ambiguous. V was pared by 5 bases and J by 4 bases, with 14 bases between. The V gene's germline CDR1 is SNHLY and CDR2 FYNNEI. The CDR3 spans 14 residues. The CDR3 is CASSTRTEPYGYTF. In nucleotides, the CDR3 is TGTGCCAGCAGTACTAGGACGGAACCCTATGGCTACACCTTC.

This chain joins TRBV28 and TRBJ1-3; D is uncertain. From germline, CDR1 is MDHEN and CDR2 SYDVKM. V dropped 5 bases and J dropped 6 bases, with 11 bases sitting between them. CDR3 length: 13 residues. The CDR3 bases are TGTGCCAGCAGTGCGTACAGCCTAAACACCATATATTTT. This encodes CASSAYSLNTIYF.

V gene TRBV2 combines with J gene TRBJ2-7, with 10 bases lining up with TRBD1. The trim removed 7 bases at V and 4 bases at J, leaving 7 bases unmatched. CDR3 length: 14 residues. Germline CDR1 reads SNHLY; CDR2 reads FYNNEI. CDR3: CASTTDRGLYEQYF. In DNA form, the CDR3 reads TGTGCCAGCACCACAGACAGGGGGCTTTACGAGCAGTACTTC.

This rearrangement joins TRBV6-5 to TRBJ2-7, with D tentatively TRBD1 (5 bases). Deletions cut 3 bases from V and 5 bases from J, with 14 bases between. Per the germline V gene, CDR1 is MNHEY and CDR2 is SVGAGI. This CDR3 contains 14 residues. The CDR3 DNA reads TGTGCCAGCAGTTATTCTGACAGACTCGACGAGCAGTACTTC. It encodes CASSYSDRLDEQYF.

The CDR3 spells CASRGGTGNYGYTF. CDR3 bases: TGTGCCAGCAGAGGCGGGACAGGGAACTATGGCTACACCTTC. The chain joins TRBV2 to TRBJ1-2, with TRBD1 matching 9 bases. J gave up 2 bases and V 6 bases, and 4 bases lay outside the gene matches. Looked up from germline, CDR1 is SNHLY and CDR2 is FYNNEI. The CDR3 loop spans 14 amino acids.

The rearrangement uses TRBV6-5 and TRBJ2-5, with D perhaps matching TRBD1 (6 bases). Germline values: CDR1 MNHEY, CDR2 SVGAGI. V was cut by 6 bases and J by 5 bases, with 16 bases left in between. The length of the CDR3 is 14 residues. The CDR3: CASRIQGPGETQYF. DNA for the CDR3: TGTGCCAGCAGGATTCAGGGGCCCGGGGAGACCCAGTACTTC.

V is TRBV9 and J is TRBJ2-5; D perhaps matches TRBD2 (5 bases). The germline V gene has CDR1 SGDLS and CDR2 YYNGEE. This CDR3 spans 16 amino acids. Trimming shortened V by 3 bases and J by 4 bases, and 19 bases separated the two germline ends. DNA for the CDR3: TGTGCCAGCAGCGCCCAGGAGCGGCCTCCTCGAGAGACCCAGTACTTC. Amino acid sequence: CASSAQERPPRETQYF.

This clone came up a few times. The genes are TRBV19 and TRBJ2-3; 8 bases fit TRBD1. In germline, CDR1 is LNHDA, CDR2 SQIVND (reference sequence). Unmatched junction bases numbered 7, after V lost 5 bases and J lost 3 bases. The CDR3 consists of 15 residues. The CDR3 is CASSARQGRTDTQYF. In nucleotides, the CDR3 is TGTGCCAGTAGTGCCAGACAGGGGCGAACAGATACGCAGTATTTT.

Here the CDR3 reads CASSSGEVTASTDTQYF. DNA for the CDR3: TGTGCCAGCAGCTCGGGGGAGGTCACAGCCAGCACAGATACGCAGTATTTT. The V and J genes are TRBV11-2 and TRBJ2-3; a weak D match, TRBD2 (6 bases). The CDR3 consists of 17 residues. V was trimmed by 4 bases and J by 0 bases, leaving 17 bases between them. Germline V lookup: CDR1 SGHAT, CDR2 FQNNGV.

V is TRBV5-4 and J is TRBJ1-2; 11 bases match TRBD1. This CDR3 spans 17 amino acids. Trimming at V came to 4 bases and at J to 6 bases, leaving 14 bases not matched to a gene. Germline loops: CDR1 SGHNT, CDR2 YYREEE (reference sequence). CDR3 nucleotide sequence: TGTGCCAGCAGCCCGGGGGGACAGGGGGGAGCCTTGGATGGCTACACCTTC. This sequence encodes CASSPGGQGGALDGYTF.